This T cell receptor (beta chain) derives from a study of CD8+CD57+ T cells in acquired aplastic anemia. Across the whole study: Isolated CD4+ and CD8+ cells, once sorted, yielded DNA averaging roughly 3.2 ug.

Findings and caveats of the study: Controls did not differ significantly from patients in CD8+ Simpson's diversity. A set of around 30 CD8+ CDR3 sequences was shared between patients and controls, and these sequences appeared highly expressed in patients.

The trim removed 0 bases at V and 5 bases at J, leaving 11 bases unmatched. The germline CDR1 and CDR2 sequences are PRHDT and FYEKMQ (reference sequence). The CDR3 sequence is 18 residues long. A remark on this clonotype: Its antigen is unknown.

Patients included in sequencing had previously demonstrated CD8+CD57+ cell expansion by flow cytometry. The blood sampling took place in patients who had so far received no therapy. The template used for profiling TCR beta VDJ and CDR3 was genomic DNA. TCRdb processed the reads anew with MiXCR; each CDR3 protein has one entry. The table has 400,000 to 600,000 distinct CDR3 sequences, around 30% seen once. The receptor was isolated from a human donor with aplastic anemia. This chain joins TRBV13 and TRBJ2-1; 9 positions match TRBD2. The sequencing input was sorted CD4+, CD8+, or CD8+CD57+ T cells (not recorded which) from PBMCs. The chain's CDR3 is CASSLGGSGSPTDNEQFF. The CDR3 DNA reads TGTGCCAGCAGCTTAGGGGGTAGCGGGAGTCCCACGGACAATGAGCAGTTCTTC.